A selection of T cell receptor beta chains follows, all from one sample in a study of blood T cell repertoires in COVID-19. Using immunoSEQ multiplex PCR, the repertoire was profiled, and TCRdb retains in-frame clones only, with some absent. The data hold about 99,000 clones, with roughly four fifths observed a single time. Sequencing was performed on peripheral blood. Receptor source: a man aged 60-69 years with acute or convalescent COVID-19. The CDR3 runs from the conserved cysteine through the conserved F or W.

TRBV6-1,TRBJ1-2,CASSETNRLFYGYTF
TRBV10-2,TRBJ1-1,CASNSQVLNTEAFF
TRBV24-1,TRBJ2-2,CATSDAGTTNTGELFF
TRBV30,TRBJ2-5,CAWSVLRVRGPFETQYF
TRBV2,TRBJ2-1,CASQPGGVSYNEQFF
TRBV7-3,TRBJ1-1,CASSSAGNTEAFF
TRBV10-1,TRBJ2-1,CASSELAGGRYEQFF
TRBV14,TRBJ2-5,CASNGGKTGETQYF
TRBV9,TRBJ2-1,CASSVDGGLWNEQFF
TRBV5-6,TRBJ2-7,CASSPWTSGGTLIYEQYF
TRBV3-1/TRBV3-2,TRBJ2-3,CASSQDKVAGGTDTQYF
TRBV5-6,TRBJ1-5,CASSLGTVNQPQHF
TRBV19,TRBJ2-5,CASSISLAGGRRRETQYF
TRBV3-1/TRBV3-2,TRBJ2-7,CASSQDAGRGSYEQYF
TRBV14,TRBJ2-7,CASSQDRGSIPPYEQYF
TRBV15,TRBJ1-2,CATSRRQTGDGYTF
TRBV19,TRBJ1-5,CASSTVSNQPQHF
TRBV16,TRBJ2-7,CASSQSGTSGSYEQYF
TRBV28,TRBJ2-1,CASSPGQSYNEQFF
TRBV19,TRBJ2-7,CASSIRGGAPGSYEQYF
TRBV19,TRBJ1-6,CATRSGTRDNSPLHF
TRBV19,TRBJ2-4,CAGGRQGEDKNIQYF
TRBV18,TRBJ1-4,CASSPAGDSGLFF
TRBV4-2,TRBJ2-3,CASSPLTSDTDTQYF
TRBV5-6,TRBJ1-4,CASSLLLAGEKLFF
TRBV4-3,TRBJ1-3,CASSQSNPGSGNTIYF
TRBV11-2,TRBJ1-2,CASRGDTGIGYGYTF
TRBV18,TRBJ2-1,CASSPGGGRDEQFF
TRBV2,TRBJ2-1,CASRGTSLEQFF
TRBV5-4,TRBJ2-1,CASSPVGLAGGPGKGDEQFF
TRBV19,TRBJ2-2,CASSTIPPSNTGELFF
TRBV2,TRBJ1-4,CASLSDRGDEKLFF
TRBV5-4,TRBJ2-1,CASSLAGGPSYNEQFF
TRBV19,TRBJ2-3,CASSTIAGYTDTQYF
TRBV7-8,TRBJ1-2,CASSTGQSYGYTF
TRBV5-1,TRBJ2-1,CASSLGLAGESEQFF
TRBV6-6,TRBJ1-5,CASSPETGGQDDQPQHF
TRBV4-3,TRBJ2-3,CASSQDGLAGGDGTDTQYF
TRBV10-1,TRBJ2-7,CASSESGQGYEQYF
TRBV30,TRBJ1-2,CAWSVGGAGYTF
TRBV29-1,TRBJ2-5,CSVDGTSGQETQYF
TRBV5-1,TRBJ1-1,CASSLSDTEAFF